These 21 T cell receptor beta chains came from one sample sequenced in a study of human T cells and chemical hapten exposure. Time point: pre-sensitization, week 0. The treatment denotes: therapeutic diphenylcyclopropenone sensitization with weekly scalp DPC. One entry per CDR3 protein results from TCRdb running MiXCR on the RACE reads. The sample shows more than 250,000 distinct CDR3 sequences, approximately 8.6% of them seen only once. Sequenced here: whole blood, sampled in connection with sensitization to the hapten diphenylcyclopropenone (DPC). These receptors were taken from a woman between 40 and 50 years old with alopecia areata. Some clones in this sample may be carry-over from other donors' samples.

This clonotype was seen ten or more times. This chain connects TRBV4-1 to TRBJ2-5; D may be TRBD1 (6 bases). Germline V gene sequence: CDR1 MGHRA, CDR2 YSYEKL. The CDR3 length is 15 residues. The V end was cut by 4 bases, the J end by 5 bases, with 17 bases between. DNA for the CDR3: TGCGCCAGCAGCCCAACCGGGACACCTCCGGAGACCCAGTACTTC. It is translated as CASSPTGTPPETQYF.

Regarding this clonotype: A much bigger clone sits one base away, suggesting this may be a read error. The chain combines TRBV10-3 with TRBJ2-3, with D possibly matching TRBD1 (7 bases). CDR3 length: 16 residues. Germline lookup yields CDR1 ENHRY and CDR2 SYGVKD. The germline V and J ends were trimmed by 4 bases and 2 bases, with 16 bases remaining between them. As DNA, the CDR3 is TGTGCCATCAGTGGGAGGGGGCAGGCCCCCACAGATACGCAGTATTTT. Protein product: CAISGRGQAPTDTQYF.

The rearrangement uses TRBV7-2 and TRBJ2-3; 9 bases align to TRBD2. V shed 1 base, J shed 2 bases, and the junction held 10 bases outside the gene matches. CDR3 length: 18 amino acids. CDR1 SGHTA and CDR2 FQGNSA come from the germline V gene. The CDR3 DNA follows: TGTGCCAGCAGCTTAGATCGTCTAGCGGGGCTTCTCACAGATACGCAGTATTTT. It translates to CASSLDRLAGLLTDTQYF.

The V call is TRBV10-3, the J call TRBJ1-1; TRBD1 matches at 7 bases. The germline gives CDR1 ENHRY, CDR2 SYGVKD. Germline trimming cut 6 bases from V and 11 bases from J; bases unmatched to any gene: 12. CDR3 length equals 13 residues. The CDR3: CAIRKGQELGAFF. The DNA of the CDR3 is TGTGCCATCAGAAAAGGACAGGAACTAGGGGCTTTCTTT.

This clonotype was seen repeatedly, ten times or more. This chain uses TRBV29-1 with TRBJ2-2; D gene uncertain. This CDR3 has 13 amino acids. V lost 3 bases and J 1 base, leaving 6 bases between the germline ends. Germline CDR1 is SQVTM and CDR2 is ANQGSEA. The CDR3, as DNA: TGCAGCGTTGACCGGCAGAACACCGGGGAGCTGTTTTTT. Translation gives CSVDRQNTGELFF.

This clonotype came up many times. The chain couples TRBV12-3 or TRBV12-4 to TRBJ2-7; 7 nucleotides line up with TRBD2. V lost 7 bases, J lost 6 bases, and 12 bases stayed unmatched. CDR3 length: 14 residues. CDR3 DNA sequence: TGTGCCAGCACCTCGGGGCACCCGGGGGGCGAGCAGTACTTC. It is translated as CASTSGHPGGEQYF.

This clonotype was recorded at least ten times. The chain has TRBV29-1 and TRBJ2-4; D gene uncertain. V was pared by 0 bases and J by 12 bases, with 15 bases between. The CDR3 has 13 amino acids. The V gene's germline CDR1 is SQVTM and CDR2 ANQGSEA. In DNA form, the CDR3 reads TGCAGCGTTGAAGATGGGGTGAAGGTTAGTCAGTACTTC. It encodes CSVEDGVKVSQYF.

This clonotype was picked up a small number of times. The chain couples TRBV3-1 to TRBJ2-5; D possibly matches TRBD1 or TRBD2 (5 bases each). The V end lost 4 bases, the J end lost 1 base, and 19 bases lay between the germline ends. Germline CDR1 is LGHDT and CDR2 is YNNKEL (reference sequence). CDR3 size: 17 residues. The CDR3 DNA reads as TGTGCCAGCAGCCCGGGACCTACTAACACATTCCAAGAGACCCAGTACTTC. This gives the protein CASSPGPTNTFQETQYF.

This clonotype was counted only a few times. The rearrangement joins TRBV29-1 to TRBJ2-5; either TRBD1 or TRBD2 may supply D (7 bases each). Trimming cost V 6 bases and J 5 bases, with 22 bases left between them. Germline loops: CDR1 SQVTM, CDR2 ANQGSEA. The CDR3 sequence is 15 residues long. As DNA, the CDR3 is TGCAGCGTCTCCCTTGGGCAGGGGGGGTTGGAGACCCAGTACTTC. It codes for CSVSLGQGGLETQYF.

The chain combines TRBV4-3 with TRBJ1-1; unclear D gene. CDR3 length: 13 residues. Germline CDR1 LGHNA, CDR2 YSLEER. V was shortened by 8 bases and J by 1 base, with 11 bases between the two germline ends. The CDR3 spells CASSRRANTEAFF. The CDR3 coding sequence is TGCGCCAGCTCTCGGCGGGCGAACACTGAAGCTTTCTTT.

This rearrangement joins TRBV20-1 to TRBJ2-1; maybe TRBD2 (5 bases). V lost 3 bases, J lost 9 bases, and 12 bases lay in between. The CDR3 consists of 12 residues. Germline V gives CDR1 DFQATT, CDR2 SNEGSKA (reference sequence). CDR3: CSASKLATEQFF. The DNA for the CDR3 is TGCAGTGCTAGTAAGCTAGCAACTGAGCAGTTCTTC.

The chain uses TRBV29-1 and TRBJ2-1; no clear D. The CDR3 runs to 11 residues. Germline CDR1 reads SQVTM; CDR2 reads ANQGSEA. V lost 7 bases, J lost 9 bases, and 13 bases lay in between. The CDR3 nucleotides read TGCAGCGGAGGACCCGGATTTGAGCAGTTCTTC. Its translation: CSGGPGFEQFF.

This clonotype was counted only a few times. This chain links TRBV6-2 or TRBV6-3 with TRBJ1-2; unclear D gene. CDR1 and CDR2 from the germline V gene are MNHEY and SVGEGT. CDR3 length: 13 residues. Trimming pared 2 bases from V and 10 bases from J, leaving 14 bases between. This CDR3 is CASSYPSPGIYTF. CDR3 nucleotides: TGTGCCAGCAGTTACCCCAGCCCGGGGATCTACACCTTC.

The rearrangement joins TRBV28 to TRBJ2-7, with 9 bases fitting TRBD2. Germline values: CDR1 MDHEN, CDR2 SYDVKM. This CDR3 spans 14 amino acids. V shed 6 bases, J shed 1 base, and the junction held 4 bases outside the gene matches. The CDR3 sequence: CASSMTSGSYEQYF. CDR3 nucleotide sequence: TGTGCCAGCAGCATGACTAGCGGTTCCTACGAGCAGTACTTC.

This clonotype occurred many times. V usage is TRBV6-2 or TRBV6-3 and J usage is TRBJ1-5, with D possibly matching TRBD1 (6 bases). Germline V gene sequence: CDR1 MNHEY, CDR2 SVGEGT. This CDR3 is 17 amino acids long. Between the trimmed V and J ends, which lost 0 bases and 5 bases, there was a span of 17 bases. The CDR3 here is CASSYSTVGKGDQPQHF. CDR3 DNA sequence: TGTGCCAGCAGTTACTCGACCGTCGGGAAGGGGGATCAGCCCCAGCATTTT.

The chain couples TRBV6-6 to TRBJ2-7; 10 positions match TRBD2. The CDR3 loop spans 12 amino acids. Germline V gives CDR1 MNHNY, CDR2 SVGAGI (reference sequence). V shed 7 bases, J shed 7 bases, and the junction held 4 bases outside the gene matches. For the CDR3, the DNA is TGTGCCAGCACTAGCGGGAGTTGGGAGCAGTACTTC. It specifies CASTSGSWEQYF.

The table lists this clonotype with many counts. The chain has TRBV7-9 and TRBJ2-3, with 7 bases fitting TRBD2. The length of the CDR3 is 14 residues. From germline, CDR1 is SEHNR and CDR2 FQNEAQ (reference sequence). V dropped 5 bases and J dropped 4; count of bases not matched to a gene: 6. The CDR3 reads CASSPGLGADTQYF. The CDR3 DNA reads as TGTGCCAGCAGCCCTGGACTAGGAGCAGATACGCAGTATTTT.

The chain carries TRBV5-6 and TRBJ2-1; D is perhaps TRBD1 (5 bases). CDR3 length: 15 residues. The germline gives CDR1 SGHDT, CDR2 YYEEEE. V lost 3 bases and J lost 6, with 16 bases in between. CDR3 sequence: CASSSRKGSGNEQFF. The CDR3 nucleotides are TGTGCCAGCAGCTCCCGAAAGGGGTCGGGCAATGAGCAGTTCTTC.

This clonotype was picked up a small number of times. V usage is TRBV12-3 or TRBV12-4 and J usage is TRBJ1-4; TRBD1 aligns across 9 bases. J was trimmed by 7 bases and V by 5 bases; bases with no gene match: 8. The CDR3 covers 15 residues. The CDR3 here is CASSMTGGYGEKLFF. The CDR3 DNA reads as TGTGCCAGCAGTATGACAGGGGGATACGGTGAAAAACTGTTTTTT.

The chain couples TRBV29-1 to TRBJ2-5, with D perhaps matching TRBD1 or TRBD2 (6 bases each). V lost 5 bases, J lost 5 bases, and 21 bases lay in between. CDR1 SQVTM and CDR2 ANQGSEA come from the germline V gene. The CDR3 sequence is 15 residues long. The CDR3 is CSVIILGGDTETQYF. Here the CDR3 DNA reads TGCAGCGTTATAATCCTCGGCGGGGACACGGAGACCCAGTACTTC.

This clonotype was found many times. J is TRBJ2-5 and V is TRBV29-1; D is unclear. Germline lookup yields CDR1 SQVTM and CDR2 ANQGSEA. Trimming cost V 8 bases and J 5 bases, with 18 bases left between them. The length of the CDR3 is 13 residues. CDR3 loop: CSSRGAFGETQYF. As DNA, the CDR3 is TGCAGCTCCCGAGGTGCTTTCGGGGAGACCCAGTACTTC.